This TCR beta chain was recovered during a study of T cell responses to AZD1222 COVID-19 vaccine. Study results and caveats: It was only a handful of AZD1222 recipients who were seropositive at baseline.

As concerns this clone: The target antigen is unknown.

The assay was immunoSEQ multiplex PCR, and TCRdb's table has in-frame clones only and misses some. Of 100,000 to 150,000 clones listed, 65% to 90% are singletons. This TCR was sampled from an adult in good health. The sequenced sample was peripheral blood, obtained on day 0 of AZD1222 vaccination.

The CDR3 DNA reads TGCGCCAGCAGCACACGGACAGGGGGCGCGACGGGAAACTATGGCTACACCTTC. Translated, it gives CASSTRTGGATGNYGYTF. This chain uses TRBV5-1 with TRBJ1-2; 11 bases map to TRBD1. The CDR3 runs 18 residues. Germline CDR1 SGHRS, CDR2 YFSETQ. Trimming cost V 4 bases and J 2 bases; bases outside gene matches: 13.